This is a list of T cell receptor beta chains from one sample in a study of blood T cell repertoires in COVID-19. The table came from immunoSEQ multiplex PCR; TCRdb's copy has only in-frame clones and leaves some out. Counted here are approximately 38,000 clones, 75% to 90% occurring once; the ten biggest clones make up more than 7.5%. The sequenced sample consisted of peripheral blood. Receptors were obtained from a man aged 25-45 years with active or convalescent COVID-19. Each CDR3 is given with its conserved first and last residue. D genes are given only for firm matches. Only part of the rows carry a size: once, few, many, or a class if the clone is expanded.

>NA|TRBV7-9|TRBD1|TRBJ1-2
CASTSQGAHFYGYTF
TGTGCCAGCACCTCACAGGGGGCTCACTTCTATGGCTACACCTTC
>NA|TRBV7-2|TRBD2|TRBJ2-1
CASSLKVSSGYNEQFF
TGTGCCAGCAGCTTAAAAGTGTCTAGCGGGTACAATGAGCAGTTCTTC
>NA|TRBV3-1/TRBV3-2|NA|TRBJ1-3
CASSQTTFGNTIYF
TGTGCCAGCAGCCAGACGACTTTCGGAAACACCATATATTTT
>NA|TRBV4-1|TRBD1|TRBJ2-7
CASSQGQDLYEQYF
TGCGCCAGCAGCCAGGGACAGGATTTATACGAGCAGTACTTC
>NA|TRBV20-1|NA|TRBJ2-3
CSASLIKPAGDTQYF
TGCAGTGCTAGTTTAATTAAACCCGCGGGAGATACGCAGTATTTT
>NA|TRBV2|NA|TRBJ1-3
CASSDATGRNTIYF
TGTGCCAGCAGCGACGCTACGGGTCGGAACACCATATATTTT
>NA|TRBV14|TRBD2|TRBJ2-5
CASSLREGVSTQYF
TGTGCCAGCAGCCTTCGGGAGGGAGTCTCGACCCAGTACTTC
>NA|TRBV25-1|TRBD2|TRBJ2-2
CASSEARGGYTGELFF
TGTGCCAGCAGTGAAGCGAGGGGAGGGTACACCGGGGAGCTGTTTTTT
>NA|TRBV13|TRBD2|TRBJ2-3
CASRLAGGQADTQYF
TGTGCCAGCCGACTAGCGGGGGGGCAGGCAGATACGCAGTATTTT
>NA|TRBV4-1|TRBD2|TRBJ2-3
CASSRLAGGSTDTQYF
TGCGCCAGCAGCCGTCTAGCGGGGGGCTCGACAGATACGCAGTATTTT
>NA|TRBV12-5|NA|TRBJ1-5
CASGLHQPGGRNNQPQHF
TGTGCTAGTGGTTTGCACCAACCGGGAGGGAGGAACAATCAGCCCCAGCATTTT
>NA|TRBV5-1|NA|TRBJ2-2
CASSLAPQGGWTGELFF
TGCGCCAGCAGCTTGGCCCCCCAGGGAGGATGGACCGGGGAGCTGTTTTTT
>NA|TRBV7-2|TRBD2|TRBJ2-1
CASGLAGGPYNEQFF
TGTGCCAGTGGACTAGCGGGAGGGCCATACAATGAGCAGTTCTTC
>once|TRBV12-3/TRBV12-4|NA|TRBJ1-2
CASSLRVGGYTF
TGTGCCAGCAGTTTGAGAGTTGGTGGCTACACCTTC
>few|TRBV6-1|TRBD1|TRBJ1-1
CASSKGTGGEGTEAFF
TGTGCCAGCAGTAAAGGGACAGGGGGCGAAGGTACTGAAGCTTTCTTT
>NA|TRBV13|NA|TRBJ1-1
CASSSKTGSWTEAFF
TGTGCCAGCAGCTCAAAAACAGGGAGTTGGACTGAAGCTTTCTTT
>NA|TRBV27|NA|TRBJ2-1
CASREGRSSYNEQFF
TGTGCCAGCAGGGAGGGGCGAAGCTCCTACAATGAGCAGTTCTTC
>NA|TRBV7-9|TRBD1|TRBJ1-2
CASSNRGHGYTF
TGTGCCAGCAGCAACAGGGGGCATGGCTACACCTTC
>NA|TRBV7-9|TRBD1|TRBJ2-3
CASSWDRNTQYF
TGTGCCAGCAGCTGGGACAGAAATACGCAGTATTTT
>NA|TRBV6-2/TRBV6-3|TRBD1|TRBJ1-3
CASSRTQTGGPNTIYF
TGTGCCAGCAGTCGCACTCAGACAGGGGGACCGAACACCATATATTTT
>NA|TRBV7-8|TRBD1|TRBJ2-1
CASSDYRGNEQFF
TGTGCCAGCAGCGATTACAGGGGCAATGAGCAGTTCTTC
>NA|TRBV16|NA|TRBJ2-5
CASSRDRQETQYF
TGTGCCAGCAGCCGCGACAGGCAAGAGACCCAGTACTTC
>NA|TRBV5-1|TRBD2|TRBJ2-1
CASSPDPGLAGGWFF
TGCGCCAGCAGCCCGGACCCGGGACTAGCGGGGGGGTGGTTCTTC
>NA|TRBV3-1/TRBV3-2|NA|TRBJ2-3
CASSQVFGGTDTQYF
TGTGCCAGCAGCCAAGTCTTCGGGGGCACAGATACGCAGTATTTT
>NA|TRBV6-5|TRBD1|TRBJ1-4
CASSQQGEGEKLFF
TGTGCCAGCAGCCAACAGGGGGAGGGTGAAAAACTGTTTTTT
>NA|TRBV19|NA|TRBJ2-1
CASSPGTPYNEQFF
TGTGCCAGTAGTCCCGGGACACCCTACAATGAGCAGTTCTTC
>NA|TRBV6-5|NA|TRBJ1-2
CASKEDSPPYGYTF
TGTGCCAGCAAAGAGGACAGCCCACCCTATGGCTACACCTTC
>NA|TRBV4-1|TRBD1|TRBJ2-1
CASSQEGQAYNEQFF
TGCGCCAGCAGCCAAGAGGGACAGGCCTACAATGAGCAGTTCTTC
>NA|TRBV6-5|TRBD1|TRBJ1-5
CASSDGQGAGQPQHF
TGTGCCAGCAGCGACGGACAGGGGGCAGGTCAGCCCCAGCATTTT
>few|TRBV6-5|TRBD1|TRBJ2-7
CASSYTGQGAEQYF
TGTGCCAGCAGTTACACCGGACAGGGCGCCGAGCAGTACTTC
>once|TRBV29-1|TRBD1|TRBJ2-7
CSVEAAGTGGGEQYF
TGCAGCGTTGAGGCCGCCGGGACAGGGGGCGGCGAGCAGTACTTC
>NA|TRBV6-5|TRBD1|TRBJ1-2
CASRTVNQQGGGYTF
TGTGCCAGCAGGACCGTGAACCAGCAGGGGGGTGGCTACACCTTC